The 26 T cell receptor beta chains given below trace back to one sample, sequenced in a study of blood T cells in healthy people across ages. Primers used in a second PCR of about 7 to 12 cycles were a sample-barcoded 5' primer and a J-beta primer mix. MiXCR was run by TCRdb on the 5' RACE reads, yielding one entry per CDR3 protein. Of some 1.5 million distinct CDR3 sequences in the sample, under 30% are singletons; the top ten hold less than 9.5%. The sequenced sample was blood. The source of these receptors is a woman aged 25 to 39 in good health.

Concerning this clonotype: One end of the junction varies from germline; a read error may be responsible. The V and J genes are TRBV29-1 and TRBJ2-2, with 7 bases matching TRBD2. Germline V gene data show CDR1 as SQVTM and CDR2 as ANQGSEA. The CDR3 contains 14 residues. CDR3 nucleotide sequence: TGCAGCGCCGGGGGGTTCCGGGTCCAAGGGGAGCGGTTTTTT. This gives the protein CSAGGFRVQGERFF.

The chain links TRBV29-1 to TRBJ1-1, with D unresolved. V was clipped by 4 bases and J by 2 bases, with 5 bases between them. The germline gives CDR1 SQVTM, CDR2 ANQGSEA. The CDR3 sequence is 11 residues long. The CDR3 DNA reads TGCAGCGTTGTTATAAACACTGAAGCTTTCTTT. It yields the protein CSVVINTEAFF.

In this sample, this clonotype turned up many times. The CDR3 region is CASSLGTARTQYF. CDR3 sequence (DNA): TGCGCCAGCAGCTTAGGGACTGCCCGGACCCAGTACTTC. The chain uses TRBV5-1 and TRBJ2-5; perhaps TRBD2 as D (6 bases). Germline assignment: CDR1 SGHRS and CDR2 YFSETQ. The germline V and J ends were trimmed by 2 bases and 7 bases, with 12 bases remaining between them. The CDR3 is 13 amino acids.

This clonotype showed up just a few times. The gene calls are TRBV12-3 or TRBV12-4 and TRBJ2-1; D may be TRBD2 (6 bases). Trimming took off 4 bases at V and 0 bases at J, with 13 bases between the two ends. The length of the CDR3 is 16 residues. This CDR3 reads CASSWRAESSYNEQFF. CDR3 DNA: TGTGCCAGCAGTTGGAGGGCGGAGAGCTCCTACAATGAGCAGTTCTTC.

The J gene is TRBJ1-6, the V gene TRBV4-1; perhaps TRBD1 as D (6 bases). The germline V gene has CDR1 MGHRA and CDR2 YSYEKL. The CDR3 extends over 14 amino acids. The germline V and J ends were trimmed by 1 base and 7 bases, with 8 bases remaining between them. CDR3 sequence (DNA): TGCGCCAGCAGCCAAGGGGACAAGAATTCACCCCTCCACTTT. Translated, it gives CASSQGDKNSPLHF.

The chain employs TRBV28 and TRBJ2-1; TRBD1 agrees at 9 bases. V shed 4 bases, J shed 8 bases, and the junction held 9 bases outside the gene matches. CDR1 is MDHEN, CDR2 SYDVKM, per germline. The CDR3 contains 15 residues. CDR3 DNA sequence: TGTGCCAGCAGTTCTGGGGACAGGGAGGGCCATGAGCAGTTCTTC. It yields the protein CASSSGDREGHEQFF.

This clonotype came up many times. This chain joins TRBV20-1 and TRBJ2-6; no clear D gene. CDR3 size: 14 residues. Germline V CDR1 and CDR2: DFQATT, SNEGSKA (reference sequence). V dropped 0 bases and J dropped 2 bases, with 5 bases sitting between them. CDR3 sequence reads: CSAREGTGANVLTF. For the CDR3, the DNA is TGCAGTGCTAGAGAAGGAACTGGGGCCAACGTCCTGACTTTC.

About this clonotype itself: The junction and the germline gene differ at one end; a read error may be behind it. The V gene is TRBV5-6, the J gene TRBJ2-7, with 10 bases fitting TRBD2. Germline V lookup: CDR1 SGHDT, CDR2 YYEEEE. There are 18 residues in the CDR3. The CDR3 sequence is CTSSTTTTSSGRTYEQYF. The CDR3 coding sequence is TGTACCAGCAGCACGACGACGACCTCTAGCGGGAGAACCTACGAGCAGTACTTC.

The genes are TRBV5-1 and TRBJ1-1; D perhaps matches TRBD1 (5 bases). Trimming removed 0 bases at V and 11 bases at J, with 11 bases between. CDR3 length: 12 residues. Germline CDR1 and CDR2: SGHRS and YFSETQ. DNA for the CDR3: TGCGCCAGCAGCTTGGAGGGTGGGGGGGCTTTCTTT. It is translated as CASSLEGGGAFF.

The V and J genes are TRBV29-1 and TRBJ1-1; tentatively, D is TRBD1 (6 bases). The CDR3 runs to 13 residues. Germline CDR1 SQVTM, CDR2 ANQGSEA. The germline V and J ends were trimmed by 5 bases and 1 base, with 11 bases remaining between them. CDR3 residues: CSVFGQSNTEAFF. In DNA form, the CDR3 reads TGCAGCGTTTTCGGACAGTCGAACACTGAAGCTTTCTTT.

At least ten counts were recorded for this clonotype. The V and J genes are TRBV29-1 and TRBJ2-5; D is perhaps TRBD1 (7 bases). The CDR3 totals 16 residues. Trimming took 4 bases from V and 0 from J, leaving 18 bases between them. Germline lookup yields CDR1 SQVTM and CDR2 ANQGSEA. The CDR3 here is CSVGGEGGYYQETQYF. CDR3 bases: TGCAGCGTTGGCGGGGAAGGGGGCTATTACCAAGAGACCCAGTACTTC. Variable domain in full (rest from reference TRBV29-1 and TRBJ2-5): SAVISQKPSRDICQRGTSLTIQCQVDSQVTMMFWYRQQPGQSLTLIATANQGSEATYESGFVIDKFPISRPNLTFSTLTVSNMSPEDSSIYLCSVGGEGGYYQETQYFGPGTRLLVL.

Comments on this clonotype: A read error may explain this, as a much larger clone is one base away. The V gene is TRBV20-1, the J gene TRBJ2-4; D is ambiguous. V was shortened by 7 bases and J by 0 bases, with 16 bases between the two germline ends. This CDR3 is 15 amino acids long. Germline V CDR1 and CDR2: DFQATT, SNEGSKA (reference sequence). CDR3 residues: CSGPGGQLAKNIQYF. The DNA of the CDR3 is TGCAGTGGGCCGGGCGGCCAGCTAGCCAAAAACATTCAGTACTTC.

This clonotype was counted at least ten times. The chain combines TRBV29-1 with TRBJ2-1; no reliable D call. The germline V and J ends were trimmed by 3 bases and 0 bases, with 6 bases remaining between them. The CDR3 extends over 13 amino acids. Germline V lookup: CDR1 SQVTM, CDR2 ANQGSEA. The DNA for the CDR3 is TGCAGCGTTGACGCGAGCTCCTACAATGAGCAGTTCTTC. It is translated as CSVDASSYNEQFF.

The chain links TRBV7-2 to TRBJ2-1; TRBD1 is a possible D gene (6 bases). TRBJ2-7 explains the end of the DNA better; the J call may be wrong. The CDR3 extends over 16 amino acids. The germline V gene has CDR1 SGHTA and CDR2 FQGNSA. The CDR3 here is CASSGSLATGMREQYF. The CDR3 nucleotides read TGTGCCAGCAGCGGAAGCCTGGCCACAGGGATGAGGGAGCAGTACTTC.

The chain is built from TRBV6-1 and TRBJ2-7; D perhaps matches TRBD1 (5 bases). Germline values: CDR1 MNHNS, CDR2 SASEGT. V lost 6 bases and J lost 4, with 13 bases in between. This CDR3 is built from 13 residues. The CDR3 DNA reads TGTGCCAGCAGCCCTAGGGGATTTTACGAGCAGTACTTC. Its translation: CASSPRGFYEQYF.

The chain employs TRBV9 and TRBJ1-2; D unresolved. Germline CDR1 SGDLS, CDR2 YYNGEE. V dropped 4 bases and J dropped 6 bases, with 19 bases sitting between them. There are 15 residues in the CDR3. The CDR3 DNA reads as TGTGCCAGCAGCTCCCCCGAGGCGGAATTCGATGGCTACACCTTC. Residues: CASSSPEAEFDGYTF.

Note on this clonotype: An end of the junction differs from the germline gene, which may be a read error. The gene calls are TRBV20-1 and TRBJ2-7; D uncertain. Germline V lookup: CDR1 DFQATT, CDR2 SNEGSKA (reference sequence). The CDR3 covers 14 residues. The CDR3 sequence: CSAREELVSYGQYF. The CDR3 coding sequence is TGCAGTGCTAGAGAGGAGCTAGTGTCCTACGGGCAGTACTTC.

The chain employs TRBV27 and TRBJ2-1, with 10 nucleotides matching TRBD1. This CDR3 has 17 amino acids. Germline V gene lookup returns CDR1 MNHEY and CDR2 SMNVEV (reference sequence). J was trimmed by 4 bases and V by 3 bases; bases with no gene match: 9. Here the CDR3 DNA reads TGTGCCAGCAGTTTCTCCGGGACAGGGGCCAAATACAATGAGCAGTTCTTC. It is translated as CASSFSGTGAKYNEQFF.

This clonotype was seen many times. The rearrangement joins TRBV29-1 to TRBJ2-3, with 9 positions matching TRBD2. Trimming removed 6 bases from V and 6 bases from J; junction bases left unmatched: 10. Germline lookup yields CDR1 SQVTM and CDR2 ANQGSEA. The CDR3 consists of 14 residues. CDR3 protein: CSVAGGDSGDTQYF. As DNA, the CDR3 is TGCAGCGTCGCGGGGGGGGACTCGGGGGATACGCAGTATTTT.

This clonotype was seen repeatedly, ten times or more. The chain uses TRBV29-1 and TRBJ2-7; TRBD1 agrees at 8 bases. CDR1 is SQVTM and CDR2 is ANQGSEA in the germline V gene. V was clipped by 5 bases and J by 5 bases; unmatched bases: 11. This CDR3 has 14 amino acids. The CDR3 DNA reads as TGCAGCGTTTGGACCTCGACAGGGGCCCACGAGCAGTACTTC. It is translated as CSVWTSTGAHEQYF.

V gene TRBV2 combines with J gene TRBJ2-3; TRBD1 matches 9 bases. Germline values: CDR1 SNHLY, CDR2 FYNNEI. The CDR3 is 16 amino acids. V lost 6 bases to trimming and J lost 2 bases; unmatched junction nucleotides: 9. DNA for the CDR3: TGTGCCAGCAGCGCGGTACAGGGGGCATTCACAGATACGCAGTATTTT. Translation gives CASSAVQGAFTDTQYF.

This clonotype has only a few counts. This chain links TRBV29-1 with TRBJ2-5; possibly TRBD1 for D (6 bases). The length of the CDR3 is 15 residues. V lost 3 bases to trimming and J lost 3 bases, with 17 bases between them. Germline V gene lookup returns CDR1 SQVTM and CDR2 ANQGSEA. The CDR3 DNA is TGCAGCGTTGACTCCGCCAGGGGATGGGAAGAGACCCAGTACTTC. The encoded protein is CSVDSARGWEETQYF.

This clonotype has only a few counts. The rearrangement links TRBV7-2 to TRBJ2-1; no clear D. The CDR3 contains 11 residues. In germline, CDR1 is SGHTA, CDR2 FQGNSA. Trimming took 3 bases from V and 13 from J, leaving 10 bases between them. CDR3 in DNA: TGTGCCAGCAGCTTGGCGGAGACCCAGTTCTTC. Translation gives CASSLAETQFF.

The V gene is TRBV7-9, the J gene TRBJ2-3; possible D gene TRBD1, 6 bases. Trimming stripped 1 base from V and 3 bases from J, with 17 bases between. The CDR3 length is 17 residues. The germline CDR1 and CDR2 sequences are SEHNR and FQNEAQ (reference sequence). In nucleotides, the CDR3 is TGTGCCAGCAGCTTAGTGACAGGCCGGGATACGACAGATACGCAGTATTTT. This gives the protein CASSLVTGRDTTDTQYF.

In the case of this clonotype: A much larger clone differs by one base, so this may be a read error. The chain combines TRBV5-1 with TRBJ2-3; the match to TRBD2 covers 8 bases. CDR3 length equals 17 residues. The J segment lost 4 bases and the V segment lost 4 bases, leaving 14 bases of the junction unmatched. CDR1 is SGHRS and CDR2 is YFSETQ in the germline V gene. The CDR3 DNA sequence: TGCGCCAGCAGCACCTCACTAGCGGAAGTTAGCGCAGATACGCAGTATTTT. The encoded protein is CASSTSLAEVSADTQYF.

The CDR3 nucleotides read TGTGCCAGCAGCGCCGGCCTACTAGCCACAGATACGCAGTATTTT. Translating it yields CASSAGLLATDTQYF. This rearrangement joins TRBV7-3 to TRBJ2-3; weak D call: TRBD2 (6 bases). Germline CDR1 SGHTA, CDR2 FQGTGA. Trimming removed 5 bases at V and 2 bases at J, with 14 bases between. The CDR3 totals 15 residues.